The entry that follows covers one T cell receptor beta chain sequence. Antigen unknown. This sample was included in a study of OX40 agonist ivuxolimab in advanced cancers. Background on the study: Hepatocellular carcinoma, melanoma, renal cell or head and neck cancer affected the dose-escalation patients. Checkpoint inhibitors had been given previously to roughly 40% of patients.

Study-wide points: Normalized expansion of T-cell clones was also low for some nonresponders.

V lost 2 bases, J lost 0 bases, and 2 bases lay in between. The CDR3 is 13 amino acids. The germline CDR1 and CDR2 sequences are LNHDA and SQIVND (reference sequence). The method was immunoSEQ multiplex PCR; TCRdb's version includes in-frame clones alone and lacks a portion of them. The table has roughly 67,000 clones, 70% to 85% seen once; the top ten hold approximately 1.5%. The material was CD4+ or CD8+ T cells sorted from blood, obtained in a trial of the OX40 agonist ivuxolimab. This TCR derives from an adult with an advanced solid tumor such as melanoma, head and neck, liver or kidney cancer. This chain links TRBV19 with TRBJ2-1, with no clear D. For the CDR3, the DNA is TGTGCCAGTAGTATAAACTCCTACAATGAGCAGTTCTTC. Protein: CASSINSYNEQFF.